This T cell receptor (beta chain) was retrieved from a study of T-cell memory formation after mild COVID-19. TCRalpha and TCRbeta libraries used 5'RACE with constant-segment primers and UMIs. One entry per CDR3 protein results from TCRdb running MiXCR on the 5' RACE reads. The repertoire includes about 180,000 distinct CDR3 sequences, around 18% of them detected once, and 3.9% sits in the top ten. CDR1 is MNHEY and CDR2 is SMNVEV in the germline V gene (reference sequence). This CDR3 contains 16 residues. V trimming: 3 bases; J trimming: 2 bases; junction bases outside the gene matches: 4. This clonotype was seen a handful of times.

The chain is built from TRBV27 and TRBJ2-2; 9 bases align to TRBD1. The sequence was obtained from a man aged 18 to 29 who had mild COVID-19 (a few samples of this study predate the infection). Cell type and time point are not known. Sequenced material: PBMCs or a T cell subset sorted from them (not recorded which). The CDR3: CASSLRTGANTGELFF. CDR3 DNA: TGTGCCAGCAGTTTGAGGACAGGGGCTAACACCGGGGAGCTGTTTTTT.